This T cell receptor beta chain was profiled in a study of human T cells and chemical hapten exposure. This clonotype has a count of ten or more. TCRdb itself ran the RACE reads through MiXCR, one entry per CDR3 protein. The sample consists of 300,000 to 450,000 distinct CDR3 sequences, approximately 5% of them appearing once. Time point: pre-sensitization, week 0. Treatment in this sample: therapeutic diphenylcyclopropenone sensitization with weekly scalp DPC. The TCR originated in a woman between 18 and 29 years old with alopecia areata. Some clones in this sample may be carry-over from other donors' samples. The sequenced sample was whole blood, obtained in connection with sensitization to the hapten diphenylcyclopropenone (DPC).

As DNA, the CDR3 is TGTGCCAGCAGCCCATTTGCCGGACAGCCCTACGAGCAGTACTTC. It specifies CASSPFAGQPYEQYF. The genes are TRBV28 and TRBJ2-7, with a weak D call TRBD1 (6 bases). V was shortened by 6 bases and J by 2 bases, with 17 bases between the two germline ends. Germline V gene sequence: CDR1 MDHEN, CDR2 SYDVKM. This CDR3 contains 15 residues. The full variable domain, with the rest looked up from reference TRBV28 and TRBJ2-7, is DVKVTQSSRYLVKRTGEKVFLECVQDMDHENMFWYRQDPGLGLRLIYFSYDVKMKEKGDIPEGYSVSREKKERFSLILESASTNQTSMYLCASSPFAGQPYEQYFGPGTRLTVT.